Listed below are T cell receptor beta chains from one sample, sequenced in a study of blood T cell repertoires in COVID-19. TCRdb keeps only in-frame clones here, not all; method: immunoSEQ multiplex PCR. The repertoire holds 120,000 to 150,000 clones, with around 85% as singletons. The sample consisted of peripheral blood. Source of these receptors: a man aged 50-60 years with acute or convalescent COVID-19. Both conserved end residues are part of each CDR3. A D gene is named only where the DNA matches it firmly. A row's size may be missing; if present it is once, few, many or a size class.

V gene	J gene	clone size	D gene	CDR3 protein	CDR3 DNA
TRBV1	TRBJ1-5	.	.	CTSSQGVEPQHF	TGCACCAGCAGCCAGGGAGTTGAGCCCCAGCATTTT
TRBV7-9	TRBJ2-7	.	.	CASSSPGGDRHF	TGTGCCAGCAGCTCCCCCGGGGGGGACAGACACTTC
TRBV12-3/TRBV12-4	TRBJ1-1	.	TRBD1	CASRRQGTEAFF	TGTGCCAGCAGGAGACAGGGAACTGAAGCTTTCTTT
TRBV5-4	TRBJ2-5	.	.	CASSLNNQETQYF	TGTGCCAGCAGCTTGAACAATCAAGAGACCCAGTACTTC
TRBV2	TRBJ2-6	.	TRBD1	CASSGQGAGANVLTF	TGTGCCAGCAGCGGACAGGGGGCTGGGGCCAACGTCCTGACTTTC
TRBV5-6	TRBJ2-1	.	.	CASSLGGRENEQFF	TGTGCCAGCAGCTTAGGGGGTCGTGAGAATGAGCAGTTCTTC
TRBV18	TRBJ2-3	.	.	CASSQRDTRTDTQYF	TGTGCCAGCTCTCAAAGGGACACACGCACAGATACGCAGTATTTT
TRBV19	TRBJ1-5	once	.	CASSVQGGQPQHF	TGTGCCAGTAGTGTCCAGGGAGGTCAGCCCCAGCATTTT
TRBV19	TRBJ1-4	once	.	CASTDKVPEKLFF	TGTGCCAGTACGGACAAGGTTCCGGAAAAACTGTTTTTT
TRBV27	TRBJ2-7	.	TRBD2	CASSLMGTTYEQYF	TGTGCCAGCAGTTTAATGGGGACTACCTACGAGCAGTACTTC
TRBV3-1/TRBV3-2	TRBJ1-6	.	TRBD1	CASSQGHTGGASSYNSPLHF	TGTGCCAGCAGCCAAGGTCACACAGGGGGCGCCAGCTCCTATAATTCACCCCTCCACTTT
TRBV27	TRBJ1-2	.	TRBD1	CASSEQGQGASYGYTF	TGTGCCAGCAGTGAGCAGGGACAGGGGGCTTCCTATGGCTACACCTTC
TRBV20-1	TRBJ2-5	.	TRBD2	CSASSPGGDQETQYF	TGCAGTGCTAGTAGTCCCGGGGGGGACCAAGAGACCCAGTACTTC
TRBV19	TRBJ1-5	.	TRBD1	CASSRTGTHQPQHF	TGTGCCAGTAGTAGGACAGGGACACACCAGCCCCAGCATTTT
TRBV20-1	TRBJ2-3	.	TRBD2	CSASIGTSGRGRRDTQYF	TGCAGTGCTAGTATAGGGACTAGCGGGAGGGGGCGGAGAGATACGCAGTATTTT
TRBV7-9	TRBJ2-4	once	.	CASSPMRQILAKNIQYF	TGTGCCAGCAGCCCTATGCGACAGATACTAGCCAAAAACATTCAGTACTTC
TRBV9	TRBJ1-1	.	.	CASSPFSNTEAFF	TGTGCCAGCAGCCCGTTCTCGAACACTGAAGCTTTCTTT
TRBV30	TRBJ1-1	.	.	CAWGLSGKRAFF	TGTGCCTGGGGCCTGAGCGGGAAGAGAGCTTTCTTT
TRBV13	TRBJ2-5	.	TRBD1	CASSSPITQGAQETQYF	TGTGCCAGCAGCTCCCCGATCACACAGGGGGCGCAAGAGACCCAGTACTTC
TRBV9	TRBJ2-1	.	.	CASSVSTRSYNEQFF	TGTGCCAGCAGCGTAAGTACTCGCTCCTACAATGAGCAGTTCTTC
TRBV10-1	TRBJ2-3	once	.	CASRKGRKYF	TGCGCCAGCAGAAAGGGGCGCAAGTATTTT
TRBV6-5	TRBJ1-6	.	.	CASSRRGDSPLHF	TGTGCCAGCAGTCGGAGGGGTGATTCACCCCTCCACTTT
TRBV27	TRBJ2-1	.	TRBD1	CASSSTQGSYNEQFF	TGTGCCAGCAGTTCTACACAGGGGTCCTACAATGAGCAGTTCTTC
TRBV28	TRBJ2-7	.	TRBD2	CASSPSGYPYEQYF	TGTGCCAGCAGCCCTAGCGGGTACCCCTACGAGCAGTACTTC
TRBV9	TRBJ2-7	few	.	CASSVAGTRSYEQYF	TGTGCCAGCAGCGTAGCCGGGACACGCTCCTACGAGCAGTACTTC
TRBV18	TRBJ2-1	once	TRBD1	CASSPRDSTYNEQFF	TGTGCCAGCTCACCCCGGGACAGCACCTACAATGAGCAGTTCTTC
TRBV27	TRBJ2-7	.	TRBD1	CASSPSIPGQAREQYF	TGTGCCAGCAGTCCATCTATTCCGGGACAGGCGCGCGAGCAGTACTTC
TRBV10-3	TRBJ1-5	few	.	CAISEGAGNQPQHF	TGTGCCATCAGTGAGGGGGCCGGCAATCAGCCCCAGCATTTT
TRBV7-8	TRBJ2-3	.	TRBD1	CATSRDRGTDTQYF	TGTGCCACGAGCCGGGACAGGGGAACAGATACGCAGTATTTT
TRBV28	TRBJ2-5	.	TRBD2	CASSFSTSGGPSQETQYF	TGTGCCAGCAGTTTCTCTACTAGCGGGGGGCCTTCTCAAGAGACCCAGTACTTC
TRBV6-5	TRBJ1-5	.	TRBD1	CASTGDRASNQPQHF	TGTGCCAGCACCGGGGACAGGGCAAGCAATCAGCCCCAGCATTTT
TRBV9	TRBJ1-4	.	.	CASSPGTFYEKLFF	TGTGCCAGCAGCCCCGGGACATTTTATGAAAAACTGTTTTTT
TRBV10-1	TRBJ1-1	few	.	CASSLQSNTEAFF	TGCGCCAGCAGTTTACAGTCGAACACTGAAGCTTTCTTT
TRBV9	TRBJ2-4	.	TRBD1	CASSVGQGDEGNIQYF	TGTGCCAGCAGCGTCGGACAGGGGGATGAGGGAAACATTCAGTACTTC
TRBV29-1	TRBJ1-2	.	TRBD1	CSVRGQGLTGYTF	TGCAGCGTAAGGGGACAGGGGCTGACGGGCTACACCTTC
TRBV30	TRBJ2-1	.	TRBD2	CAWTRLLTSGRANEQFF	TGTGCCTGGACCCGCCTCCTCACTAGCGGGAGGGCCAATGAGCAGTTCTTC
TRBV7-3	TRBJ2-1	.	.	CASSLKQGYEQFF	TGTGCCAGCAGCTTAAAGCAGGGGTATGAGCAGTTCTTC
TRBV11-2	TRBJ2-7	.	TRBD2	CASSSWGSGRHEQYF	TGTGCCAGCAGCTCCTGGGGTAGCGGGAGACACGAGCAGTACTTC
TRBV5-4	TRBJ2-1	.	TRBD2	CASGLAGGYNEQFF	TGTGCCAGCGGACTAGCGGGGGGTTACAATGAGCAGTTCTTC
TRBV9	TRBJ2-1	.	TRBD2	CASSANSGGAFNEQFF	TGTGCCAGCAGCGCCAATAGCGGGGGGGCCTTCAATGAGCAGTTCTTC
TRBV2	TRBJ1-6	few	TRBD1	CASTLDRGNSPLHF	TGTGCCAGCACCTTGGACAGGGGGAATTCACCCCTCCACTTT
TRBV6-5	TRBJ1-1	.	.	CASKSEGDTEAFF	TGTGCCAGCAAATCAGAAGGGGACACTGAAGCTTTCTTT
TRBV2	TRBJ2-7	.	.	CASSERRGEQYF	TGTGCCAGCAGTGAAAGGCGGGGCGAGCAGTACTTC
TRBV11-2	TRBJ2-1	few	TRBD1	CASSRRTGNLNNEQFF	TGTGCCAGCAGCCGCCGGACAGGGAACCTCAACAATGAGCAGTTCTTC
TRBV6-5	TRBJ2-2	.	.	CASGRWGSNTGELFF	TGTGCCAGCGGGAGGTGGGGATCGAACACCGGGGAGCTGTTTTTT
TRBV18	TRBJ2-7	few	TRBD1	CASSPRSTQTGGLYEQYF	TGTGCCAGCTCACCAAGATCAACCCAAACAGGGGGCCTCTACGAGCAGTACTTC
TRBV4-2	TRBJ1-5	.	.	CASSQETGRDLGNQPQHF	TGTGCCAGCAGCCAAGAAACGGGAAGGGATCTAGGCAATCAGCCCCAGCATTTT
TRBV7-3	TRBJ1-1	.	.	CASSLMIREGTEAFF	TGTGCCAGCAGCTTAATGATCAGGGAAGGCACTGAAGCTTTCTTT